Each of the 29 T cell receptor beta chains below was sequenced from the same sample in a study of T-cell memory formation after mild COVID-19. TCRdb recomputed calls from the 5' RACE reads with MiXCR, one row per CDR3 protein. The data hold a few hundred thousand distinct CDR3 sequences, with over 25% observed a single time. Sequencing used PBMCs or a T cell subset sorted from them (not recorded which). All receptors derive from an adult woman who had mild COVID-19 (a few samples of this study predate the infection). Cell type and time point are not known.

This clonotype has more than one count but fewer than ten. The chain couples TRBV3-1 to TRBJ1-2; 7 bases fit TRBD1. The germline V gene has CDR1 LGHDT and CDR2 YNNKEL (reference sequence). The CDR3 runs to 13 residues. After removal of 5 bases from V and 4 bases from J, the junction contained 4 bases not matched to a gene. The CDR3 sequence is CASSGTDRYGYTF. The CDR3 DNA reads as TGTGCCAGCAGCGGGACAGACCGCTATGGCTACACCTTC.

This CDR3 is CASSQSVAGGPINEQFF. CDR3 coding DNA: TGCGCCAGCAGTCAATCGGTGGCGGGAGGCCCCATCAATGAGCAGTTCTTC. The rearrangement uses TRBV23-1 and TRBJ2-1; 8 bases line up with TRBD2. TRBV23-1 is an ORF, and what it does is uncertain. The CDR3 covers 17 residues. The junction had 10 bases not matched to a gene; V was cut back by 0 bases and J by 6 bases.

This clonotype appeared once. The CDR3 coding sequence is TGTGCCAGCAGCCCAGGGACAGATTTCACCTTC. Translating it yields CASSPGTDFTF. This sequence joins TRBV7-9 and TRBJ1-2; 7 bases map to TRBD1. Trimming took 5 bases from V and 13 from J; bases not matched to a gene: 7. CDR3 length: 11 residues. CDR1 is SEHNR, CDR2 FQNEAQ, per germline (reference sequence).

The chain combines TRBV4-1 with TRBJ2-1; TRBD2 aligns across 7 bases. Trimming at V came to 3 bases and at J to 5 bases, leaving 7 bases not matched to a gene. Germline CDR1 and CDR2: MGHRA and YSYEKL. This CDR3 has 15 amino acids. The CDR3 sequence: CASSHPTSANNEQFF. In DNA form, the CDR3 reads TGCGCCAGCAGCCACCCAACTAGCGCTAACAATGAGCAGTTCTTC.

This clonotype has only a few counts. The CDR3 loop is CASSHRASEETQYF. The CDR3 DNA is TGTGCCAGCAGCCATCGGGCTAGCGAAGAGACCCAGTACTTC. The rearrangement links TRBV4-2 to TRBJ2-5, with a tentative D call TRBD2 (6 bases). This CDR3 has 14 amino acids. The germline V gene encodes CDR1 LGHNA and CDR2 YNFKEQ. V lost 3 bases and J 3 bases, leaving 11 bases between the germline ends.

This clonotype has just a few counts. The chain joins TRBV12-3 or TRBV12-4 to TRBJ2-6; D could derive from TRBD1 or TRBD2 (7 bases each). CDR3 length equals 17 residues. Trimming left V 5 bases short and J 0 bases short, with 14 bases between. CDR3 region: CASSPGGGPSGANVLTF. CDR3 nucleotide sequence: TGTGCCAGCAGTCCAGGGGGGGGGCCCTCTGGGGCCAACGTCCTGACTTTC.

This clonotype was detected a few times. The V call is TRBV5-1, the J call TRBJ1-1, with TRBD1 as a possible D gene (5 bases). This CDR3 region has 14 residues. V was cut by 4 bases and J by 6 bases, with 16 bases left in between. Germline loops: CDR1 SGHRS, CDR2 YFSETQ. The CDR3 region has the DNA TGCGCCAGCAGCGCAGGGCTTGGATTCCCTGAAGCTTTCTTT. Translation gives CASSAGLGFPEAFF.

In this sample, this clonotype turned up a few times. The chain joins TRBV10-3 to TRBJ2-1; 8 bases line up with TRBD1. V shed 4 bases and J 3 bases; nucleotides not matched to a gene: 8. CDR1 ENHRY and CDR2 SYGVKD come from the germline V gene. The CDR3 runs to 16 residues. CDR3 nucleotides: TGTGCCATCAGTGCGACAGGGGCCCCCCTCTACAATGAGCAGTTCTTC. Its protein is CAISATGAPLYNEQFF.

A few counts support this clonotype. The V gene is TRBV12-5, the J gene TRBJ2-7; TRBD1 matches at 7 bases. J gave up 3 bases and V 3 bases, and 11 bases lay outside the gene matches. CDR3 length: 16 amino acids. Germline assignment: CDR1 LGHNT and CDR2 FRNRAP. CDR3 loop: CASGFYTGTEDYEQYF. As DNA, the CDR3 is TGTGCTAGTGGTTTTTACACCGGGACAGAAGACTACGAGCAGTACTTC. The whole variable domain, filled in from reference TRBV12-5 and TRBJ2-7, reads DARVTQTPRHKVTEMGQEVTMRCQPILGHNTVFWYRQTMMQGLELLAYFRNRAPLDDSGMPKDRFSAEMPDATLATLKIQPSEPRDSAVYFCASGFYTGTEDYEQYFGPGTRLTVT.

This chain links TRBV5-6 with TRBJ2-2; a weak D match, TRBD1 (5 bases). V was shortened by 4 bases and J by 1 base, with 8 bases between the two germline ends. The CDR3 has 14 residues. Germline lookup yields CDR1 SGHDT and CDR2 YYEEEE. The CDR3 here is CASSTTVNTGELFF. CDR3 bases: TGTGCCAGCAGCACGACAGTGAACACCGGGGAGCTGTTTTTT. The full variable domain, completed using reference TRBV5-6 and TRBJ2-2, is DAGVTQSPTHLIKTRGQQVTLRCSPKSGHDTVSWYQQALGQGPQFIFQYYEEEERQRGNFPDRFSGHQFPNYSSELNVNALLLGDSALYLCASSTTVNTGELFFGEGSRLTVL.

This clonotype was counted many times. This sequence joins TRBV7-9 and TRBJ2-7; D remains unclear. V lost 0 bases, J lost 0 bases, and 3 bases lay in between. The germline gives CDR1 SEHNR, CDR2 FQNEAQ (reference sequence). The CDR3 covers 13 residues. The DNA for the CDR3 is TGTGCCAGCAGCTTAGCAGTCTCCTACGAGCAGTACTTC. This gives the protein CASSLAVSYEQYF.

The chain employs TRBV5-6 and TRBJ2-1; TRBD1 matches at 10 bases. V trimming: 4 bases; J trimming: 2 bases; junction bases outside the gene matches: 6. The length of the CDR3 is 16 residues. Per the germline V gene, CDR1 is SGHDT and CDR2 is YYEEEE. The DNA of the CDR3 is TGTGCCAGCAGCCCTGACAGGGGGCGGACCTACAATGAGCAGTTCTTC. It specifies CASSPDRGRTYNEQFF.

The chain uses TRBV11-2 and TRBJ2-6, with 10 bases lining up with TRBD1. CDR1 and CDR2 from the germline V gene are SGHAT and FQNNGV. CDR3 length: 20 amino acids. V was pared by 2 bases and J by 0 bases, with 10 bases of the junction left unmatched. The DNA of the CDR3 is TGTGCCAGCAGCTTACTGGCCCTTGGGACAGGGGACTCTGGGGCCAACGTCCTGACTTTC. Translating gives CASSLLALGTGDSGANVLTF.

The chain employs TRBV23-1 and TRBJ1-2, with TRBD1 as a possible D gene (6 bases). TRBV23-1 is identified as an open reading frame with a role that is uncertain. V was cut by 3 bases and J by 8 bases, with 13 bases left in between. The length of the CDR3 is 13 residues. CDR3 amino acids: CASSHNRDRGYTF. The CDR3 DNA is TGCGCCAGCAGTCATAACAGGGACCGGGGCTACACCTTC.

This clonotype has more than one count but fewer than ten. The chain combines TRBV7-6 with TRBJ2-5; D possibly corresponds to TRBD2 (7 bases). V shed 5 bases and J shed 1 base, with 17 bases lying between them. The germline gives CDR1 SGHVS, CDR2 FNYEAQ. The length of the CDR3 is 16 residues. Written as DNA, the CDR3 is TGTGCCAGCAGCCACCCATTGAGGGGGGGCCAAGAGACCCAGTACTTC. Protein sequence: CASSHPLRGGQETQYF.

The CDR3, as DNA: TGTGCCAGCAGCCTGCCCCGAGTCCGGGCTGACTATGGCTACACCTTC. Amino acid sequence: CASSLPRVRADYGYTF. V and J are TRBV7-9 and TRBJ1-2; no definite D call. Germline CDR1 is SEHNR and CDR2 is FQNEAQ (reference sequence). V dropped 5 bases and J dropped 3 bases, with 19 bases sitting between them. CDR3 size: 16 residues.

This clonotype was counted between two and nine times. The chain joins TRBV5-1 to TRBJ2-5; 13 nucleotides agree with TRBD2. The junction had 6 bases not matched to a gene; V was cut back by 6 bases and J by 4 bases. There are 15 residues in the CDR3. Germline V CDR1 and CDR2: SGHRS, YFSETQ. CDR3 in amino acids: CASTVGLAGSETQYF. The CDR3 bases are TGCGCCAGCACCGTGGGACTAGCGGGATCAGAGACCCAGTACTTC.

This clonotype was detected a few times. The chain is built from TRBV29-1 and TRBJ2-3, with 9 bases identical to TRBD1. Unmatched junction bases numbered 5, after V lost 6 bases and J lost 1 base. The V gene's germline CDR1 is SQVTM and CDR2 ANQGSEA. The CDR3 is 14 amino acids. Written as DNA, the CDR3 is TGCAGCGTGGCTCGGACAGGGGGCACAGATACGCAGTATTTT. Protein sequence: CSVARTGGTDTQYF.

The V and J genes are TRBV4-1 and TRBJ1-2; no clear D gene. CDR3 length: 13 residues. Germline V CDR1 and CDR2: MGHRA, YSYEKL. V lost 4 bases and J 5 bases, leaving 11 bases between the germline ends. The DNA for the CDR3 is TGCGCCAGCAGCCTCATCAGTGGGTATGGCTACACCTTC. It is translated as CASSLISGYGYTF.

J is TRBJ2-3 and V is TRBV7-8; TRBD2 aligns across 11 bases. CDR1 and CDR2 from the germline V gene are SGHVS and FQNEAQ. There are 16 residues in the CDR3. After removal of 5 bases from V and 2 bases from J, the junction contained 6 bases not matched to a gene. The chain's CDR3 is CASSPSSGGYTDTQYF. DNA for the CDR3: TGTGCCAGCAGCCCCTCTAGCGGGGGGTACACAGATACGCAGTATTTT.

J is TRBJ1-1 and V is TRBV7-9, with D uncertain. Germline values: CDR1 SEHNR, CDR2 FQNEAQ (reference sequence). The V and J ends lost 0 bases and 7 bases respectively, with 18 bases between them. This CDR3 has 16 residues. The CDR3, as DNA: TGTGCCAGCAGCTTAGCTAGGACCCCCGAAAGAGATGAAGCTTTCTTT. It yields the protein CASSLARTPERDEAFF.

V and J are TRBV19 and TRBJ1-1; D is uncertain. This CDR3 has 13 residues. The V gene's germline CDR1 is LNHDA and CDR2 SQIVND (reference sequence). Between the trimmed V and J ends, which lost 5 bases and 5 bases, there was a span of 12 bases. The CDR3 nucleotides are TGTGCCAGTAGTGAGCTCGAGGGAACTGAAGCTTTCTTT. This gives the protein CASSELEGTEAFF. The entire variable domain, with the rest obtained from reference TRBV19 and TRBJ1-1, is as follows: DGGITQSPKYLFRKEGQNVTLSCEQNLNHDAMYWYRQDPGQGLRLIYYSQIVNDFQKGDIAEGYSVSREKKESFPLTVTSAQKNPTAFYLCASSELEGTEAFFGQGTRLTVV.

The gene calls are TRBV30 and TRBJ1-3, with D unresolved. CDR1 and CDR2 (germline): GTSNPN, SVGIG (reference sequence). The CDR3 is 17 residues long. Trimming removed 0 bases from V and 5 bases from J, with 20 bases in between. This CDR3 is CAWSVPGLTRERNTIYF. The CDR3 DNA reads TGTGCCTGGAGTGTACCAGGTCTTACCCGTGAGAGAAACACCATATATTTT. The variable domain in full, with the rest retrieved from reference TRBV30 and TRBJ1-3, is SQTIHQWPATLVQPVGSPLSLECTVEGTSNPNLYWYRQAAGRGLQLLFYSVGIGQISSEVPQNLSASRPQDRQFILSSKKLLLSDSGFYLCAWSVPGLTRERNTIYFGEGSWLTVV.

The chain joins TRBV7-9 to TRBJ1-2, with D uncertain. Trimming cost V 1 base and J 6 bases, with 9 bases left between them. This CDR3 region has 13 residues. Germline V CDR1 and CDR2: SEHNR, FQNEAQ (reference sequence). The CDR3 nucleotides are TGTGCCAGCAGCTTAGGGGGAGAGCATGGCTACACCTTC. Its protein product is CASSLGGEHGYTF.

The chain carries TRBV10-3 and TRBJ2-7; 8 bases map to TRBD1. This CDR3 spans 13 amino acids. Trimming took 6 bases from V and 3 from J; bases not matched to a gene: 4. CDR1 is ENHRY and CDR2 is SYGVKD in the germline V gene. The CDR3 sequence is CAISPGGGYEQYF. In nucleotides, the CDR3 is TGTGCCATCAGCCCAGGGGGCGGCTACGAGCAGTACTTC.

V and J are TRBV13 and TRBJ2-5; D assignment may be TRBD1 or TRBD2 (6 bases each). Germline V CDR1 and CDR2: PRHDT, FYEKMQ (reference sequence). V lost 4 bases and J 6 bases, leaving 18 bases between the germline ends. The CDR3 contains 15 residues. CDR3 sequence reads: CASSSPSQGRKTQYF. The CDR3 bases are TGTGCCAGCAGCTCCCCCTCCCAGGGGAGGAAGACCCAGTACTTC. The complete variable domain, with remaining parts taken from reference TRBV13 and TRBJ2-5, reads AAGVIQSPRHLIKEKRETATLKCYPIPRHDTVYWYQQGPGQDPQFLISFYEKMQSDKGSIPDRFSAQQFSDYHSELNMSSLELGDSALYFCASSSPSQGRKTQYFGPGTRLLVL.

This clonotype appeared many times. The J gene is TRBJ1-1, the V gene TRBV12-3 or TRBV12-4; 7 bases agree with TRBD1. This CDR3 is built from 15 residues. Trimming at V came to 10 bases and at J to 0 bases, leaving 11 bases not matched to a gene. The CDR3 sequence is CATHVGQTMNTEAFF. CDR3 bases: TGTGCCACCCACGTGGGACAGACTATGAACACTGAAGCTTTCTTT.

This rearrangement joins TRBV5-4 to TRBJ2-5, with D possibly being TRBD1 (6 bases). From germline, CDR1 is SGHNT and CDR2 YYREEE (reference sequence). V lost 0 bases and J lost 1, with 10 bases in between. The CDR3 has 15 residues. CDR3 bases: TGTGCCAGCAGCTTGGGACAGGCCCGCCAAGAGACCCAGTACTTC. As protein: CASSLGQARQETQYF. Full variable domain (missing parts from reference TRBV5-4 and TRBJ2-5): ETGVTQSPTHLIKTRGQQVTLRCSSQSGHNTVSWYQQALGQGPQFIFQYYREEENGRGNFPPRFSGLQFPNYSSELNVNALELDDSALYLCASSLGQARQETQYFGPGTRLLVL.

The rearrangement links TRBV9 to TRBJ2-7, with a weak D call TRBD1 (6 bases). There are 14 residues in the CDR3. The germline V gene encodes CDR1 SGDLS and CDR2 YYNGEE. V was shortened by 3 bases and J by 0 bases, with 10 bases between the two germline ends. DNA for the CDR3: TGTGCCAGCAGCGAGGTGGACAGCTCCTACGAGCAGTACTTC. Protein sequence: CASSEVDSSYEQYF.